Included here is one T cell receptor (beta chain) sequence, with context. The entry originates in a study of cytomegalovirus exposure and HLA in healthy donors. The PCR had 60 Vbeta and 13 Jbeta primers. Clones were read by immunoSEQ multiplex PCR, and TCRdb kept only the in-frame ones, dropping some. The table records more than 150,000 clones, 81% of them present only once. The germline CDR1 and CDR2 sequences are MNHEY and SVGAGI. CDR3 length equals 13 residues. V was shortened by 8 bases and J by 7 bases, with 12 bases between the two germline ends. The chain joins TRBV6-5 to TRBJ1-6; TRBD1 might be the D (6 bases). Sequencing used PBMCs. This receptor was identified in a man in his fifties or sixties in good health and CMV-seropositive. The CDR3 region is CASRRTENSPLHF. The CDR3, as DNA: TGTGCCAGCCGCAGGACAGAAAATTCACCCCTCCACTTT.